The present T cell receptor beta chain was sequenced within a study of T cells in Graves' hyperthyroidism and ophthalmopathy. This clonotype has more than one count but fewer than ten. What was amplified from RNA transcripts were TCR beta CDR3 regions. Using the HTBI primer set, a first-round RT-PCR was run on the TCR CDR3. TCRdb itself ran the multiplex PCR reads through MiXCR, one entry per CDR3 protein. The table includes about 210,000 distinct CDR3 sequences, more than 15% detected once. The PBMCs studied were ones that came from roughly 11 ml fresh peripheral blood. CDR1 and CDR2 (germline): SNHLY, FYNNEI. The CDR3 sequence is 14 residues long. V shed 4 bases and J shed 4 bases, with 14 bases lying between them.

Sequenced input: blood. The V call is TRBV2, the J call TRBJ2-7, with a tentative D call TRBD1 (5 bases). The receptor comes from a middle-aged man with Graves' hyperthyroidism. The CDR3, as DNA: TGTGCCAGCAGTGGACAGATGAAAGGGTACGAGCAGTACTTC. This codes for CASSGQMKGYEQYF.